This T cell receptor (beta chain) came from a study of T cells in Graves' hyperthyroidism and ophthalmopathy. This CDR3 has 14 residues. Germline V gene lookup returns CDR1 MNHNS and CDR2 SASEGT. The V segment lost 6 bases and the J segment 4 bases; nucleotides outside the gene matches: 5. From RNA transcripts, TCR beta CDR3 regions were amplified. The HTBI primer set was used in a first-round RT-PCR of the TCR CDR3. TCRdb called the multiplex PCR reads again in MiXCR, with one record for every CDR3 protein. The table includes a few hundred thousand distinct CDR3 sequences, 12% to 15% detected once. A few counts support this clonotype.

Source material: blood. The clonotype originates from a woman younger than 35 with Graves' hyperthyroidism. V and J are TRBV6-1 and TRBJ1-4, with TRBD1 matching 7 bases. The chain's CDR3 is CASRQTGYNEKLFF. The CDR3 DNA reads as TGTGCCAGCAGGCAGACAGGGTATAATGAAAAACTGTTTTTT.